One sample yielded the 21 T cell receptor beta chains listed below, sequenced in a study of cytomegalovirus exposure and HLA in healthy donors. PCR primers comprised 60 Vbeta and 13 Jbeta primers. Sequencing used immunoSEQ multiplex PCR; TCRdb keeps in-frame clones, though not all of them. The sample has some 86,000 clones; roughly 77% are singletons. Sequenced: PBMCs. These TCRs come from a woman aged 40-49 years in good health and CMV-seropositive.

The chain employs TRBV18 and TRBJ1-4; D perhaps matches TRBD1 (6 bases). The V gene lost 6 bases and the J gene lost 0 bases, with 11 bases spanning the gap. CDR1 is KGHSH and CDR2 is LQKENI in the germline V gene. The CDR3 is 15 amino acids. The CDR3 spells CASSQDSSTNEKLFF. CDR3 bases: TGTGCCAGCTCCCAGGACAGTTCAACTAATGAAAAACTGTTTTTT.

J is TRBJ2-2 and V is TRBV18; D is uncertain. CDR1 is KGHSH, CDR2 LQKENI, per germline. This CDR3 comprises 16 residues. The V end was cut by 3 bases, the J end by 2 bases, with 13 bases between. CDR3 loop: CASSPKSSGNTGELFF. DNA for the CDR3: TGTGCCAGCTCACCCAAATCGTCGGGTAACACCGGGGAGCTGTTTTTT.

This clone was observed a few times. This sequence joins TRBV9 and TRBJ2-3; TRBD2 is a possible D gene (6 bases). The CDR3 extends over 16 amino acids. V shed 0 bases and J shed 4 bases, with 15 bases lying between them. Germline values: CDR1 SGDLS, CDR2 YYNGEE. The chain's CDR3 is CASSVETGGRADTQYF. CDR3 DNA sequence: TGTGCCAGCAGCGTAGAGACTGGAGGGCGGGCAGATACGCAGTATTTT.

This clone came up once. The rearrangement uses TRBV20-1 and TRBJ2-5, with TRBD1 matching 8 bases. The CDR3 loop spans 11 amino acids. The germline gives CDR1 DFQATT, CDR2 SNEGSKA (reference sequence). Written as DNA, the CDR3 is TGCACCGGACAGGGCGGCAAGACCCAGTACTTC. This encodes CTGQGGKTQYF.

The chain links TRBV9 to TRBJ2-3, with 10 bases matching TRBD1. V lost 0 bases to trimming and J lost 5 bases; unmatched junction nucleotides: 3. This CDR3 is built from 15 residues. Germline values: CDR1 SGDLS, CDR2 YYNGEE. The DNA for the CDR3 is TGTGCCAGCAGCGTAGCGGGACAGGGGATAGATACGCAGTATTTT. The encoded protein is CASSVAGQGIDTQYF.

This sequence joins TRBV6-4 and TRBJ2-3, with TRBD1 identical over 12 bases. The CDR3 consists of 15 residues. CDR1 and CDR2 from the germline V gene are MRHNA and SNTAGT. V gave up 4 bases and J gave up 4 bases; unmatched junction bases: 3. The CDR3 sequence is CASSVGTGGSDTQYF. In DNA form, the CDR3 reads TGTGCCAGCAGTGTTGGGACAGGGGGCTCAGATACGCAGTATTTT.

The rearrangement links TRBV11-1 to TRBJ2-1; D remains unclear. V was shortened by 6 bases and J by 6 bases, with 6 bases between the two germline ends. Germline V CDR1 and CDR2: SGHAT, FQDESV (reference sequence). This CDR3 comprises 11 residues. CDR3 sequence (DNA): TGTGCCAGCAGTCACAGCAATGAGCAGTTCTTC. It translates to CASSHSNEQFF.

The CDR3 coding sequence is TGTGCCAGCAGCCCACTAGCGGGGGGCCCGGGTGAGCAGTTCTTC. Its protein is CASSPLAGGPGEQFF. The rearrangement uses TRBV27 and TRBJ2-1; 12 bases match TRBD2. Germline CDR1 reads MNHEY; CDR2 reads SMNVEV (reference sequence). This CDR3 has 15 amino acids. Trimming removed 6 bases from V and 9 bases from J; junction bases left unmatched: 9.

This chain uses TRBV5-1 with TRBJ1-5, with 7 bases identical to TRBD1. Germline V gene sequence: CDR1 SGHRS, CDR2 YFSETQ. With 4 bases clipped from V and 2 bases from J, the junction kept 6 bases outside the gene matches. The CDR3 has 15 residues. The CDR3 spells CASSPQGGGNQPQHF. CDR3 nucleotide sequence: TGCGCCAGCAGCCCGCAGGGGGGCGGCAATCAGCCCCAGCATTTT.

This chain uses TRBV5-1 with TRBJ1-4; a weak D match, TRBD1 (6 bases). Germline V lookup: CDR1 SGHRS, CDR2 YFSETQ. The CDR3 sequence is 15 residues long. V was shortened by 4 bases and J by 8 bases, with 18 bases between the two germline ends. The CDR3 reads CASSVSRDKAEKLFF. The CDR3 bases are TGCGCCAGCAGCGTCTCCCGGGACAAGGCCGAAAAACTGTTTTTT.

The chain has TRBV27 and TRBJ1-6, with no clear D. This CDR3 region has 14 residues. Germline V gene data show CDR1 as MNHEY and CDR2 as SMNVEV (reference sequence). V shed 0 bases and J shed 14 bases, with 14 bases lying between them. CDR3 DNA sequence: TGTGCCAGCAGTTTATCCCCGGAGGGCCCTACCCTCCACTTT. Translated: CASSLSPEGPTLHF.

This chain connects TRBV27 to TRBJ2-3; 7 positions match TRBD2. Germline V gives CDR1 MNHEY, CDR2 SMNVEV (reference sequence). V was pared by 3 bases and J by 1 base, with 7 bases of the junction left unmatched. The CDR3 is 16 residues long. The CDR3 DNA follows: TGTGCCAGCAGTTTGGGGAGGGGTATTGGCACAGATACGCAGTATTTT. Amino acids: CASSLGRGIGTDTQYF.

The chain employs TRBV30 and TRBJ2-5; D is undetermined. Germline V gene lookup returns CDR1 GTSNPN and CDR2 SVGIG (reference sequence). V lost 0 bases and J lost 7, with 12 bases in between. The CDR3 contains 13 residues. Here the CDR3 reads CAWSVRSIRTQYF. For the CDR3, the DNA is TGTGCCTGGAGTGTTCGATCGATTAGGACCCAGTACTTC.

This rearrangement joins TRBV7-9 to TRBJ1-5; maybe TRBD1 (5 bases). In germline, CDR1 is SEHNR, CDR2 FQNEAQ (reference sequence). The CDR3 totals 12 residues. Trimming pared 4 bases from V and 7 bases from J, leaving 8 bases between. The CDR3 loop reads CASSWGEQPQHF. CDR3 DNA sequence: TGTGCCAGCAGCTGGGGGGAACAGCCCCAGCATTTT.

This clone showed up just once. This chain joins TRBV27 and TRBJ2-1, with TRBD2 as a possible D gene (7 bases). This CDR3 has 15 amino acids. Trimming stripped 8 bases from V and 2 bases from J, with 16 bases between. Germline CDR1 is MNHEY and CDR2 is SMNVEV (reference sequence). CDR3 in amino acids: CASRRGGAPYNEQFF. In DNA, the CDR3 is TGTGCCAGCCGTCGTGGGGGGGCCCCCTACAATGAGCAGTTCTTC.

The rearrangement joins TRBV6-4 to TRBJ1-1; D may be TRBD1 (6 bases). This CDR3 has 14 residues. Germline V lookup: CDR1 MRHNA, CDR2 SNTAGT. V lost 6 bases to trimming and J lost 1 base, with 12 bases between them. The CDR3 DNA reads TGTGCCAGCAGGGCTCAGACAGGGAACACTGAAGCTTTCTTT. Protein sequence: CASRAQTGNTEAFF.

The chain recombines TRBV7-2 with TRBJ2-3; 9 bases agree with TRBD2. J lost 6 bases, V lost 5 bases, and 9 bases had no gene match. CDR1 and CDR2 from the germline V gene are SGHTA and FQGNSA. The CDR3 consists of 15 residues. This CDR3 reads CASSPTGGLADTQYF. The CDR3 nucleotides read TGTGCCAGCAGCCCAACCGGGGGACTAGCTGATACGCAGTATTTT. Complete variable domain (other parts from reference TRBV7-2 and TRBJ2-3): GAGVSQSPSNKVTEKGKDVELRCDPISGHTALYWYRQSLGQGLEFLIYFQGNSAPDKSGLPSDRFSAERTGGSVSTLTIQRTQQEDSAVYLCASSPTGGLADTQYFGPGTRLTVL.

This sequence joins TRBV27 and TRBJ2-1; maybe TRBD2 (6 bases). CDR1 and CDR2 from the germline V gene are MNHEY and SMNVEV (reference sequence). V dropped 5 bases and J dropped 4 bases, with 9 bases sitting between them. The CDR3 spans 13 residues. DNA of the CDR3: TGTGCCAGCAGTGGCCGGGGGTACAATGAGCAGTTCTTC. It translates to CASSGRGYNEQFF.

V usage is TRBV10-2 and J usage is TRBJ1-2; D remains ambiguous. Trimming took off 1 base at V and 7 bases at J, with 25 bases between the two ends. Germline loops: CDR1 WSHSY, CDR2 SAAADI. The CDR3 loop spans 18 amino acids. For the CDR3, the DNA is TGCGCCAGCAGTGAGTACTTGGGTCGGGGAGATGCGGTGCGTGGCTACACCTTC. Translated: CASSEYLGRGDAVRGYTF.

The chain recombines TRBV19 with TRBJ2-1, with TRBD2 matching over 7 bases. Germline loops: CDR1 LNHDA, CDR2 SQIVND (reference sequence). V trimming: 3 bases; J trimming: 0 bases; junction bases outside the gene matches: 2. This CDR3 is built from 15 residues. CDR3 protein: CASSMGGSSYNEQFF. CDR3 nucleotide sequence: TGTGCCAGTAGTATGGGGGGGAGCTCCTACAATGAGCAGTTCTTC.

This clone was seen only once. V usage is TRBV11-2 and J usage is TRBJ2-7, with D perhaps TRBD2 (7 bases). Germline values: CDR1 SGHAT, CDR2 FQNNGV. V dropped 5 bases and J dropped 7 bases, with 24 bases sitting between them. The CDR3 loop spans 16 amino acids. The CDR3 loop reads CASSPEGERGSREQYF. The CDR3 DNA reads TGTGCCAGCAGCCCCGAGGGGGAGCGGGGATCGAGGGAGCAGTACTTC.